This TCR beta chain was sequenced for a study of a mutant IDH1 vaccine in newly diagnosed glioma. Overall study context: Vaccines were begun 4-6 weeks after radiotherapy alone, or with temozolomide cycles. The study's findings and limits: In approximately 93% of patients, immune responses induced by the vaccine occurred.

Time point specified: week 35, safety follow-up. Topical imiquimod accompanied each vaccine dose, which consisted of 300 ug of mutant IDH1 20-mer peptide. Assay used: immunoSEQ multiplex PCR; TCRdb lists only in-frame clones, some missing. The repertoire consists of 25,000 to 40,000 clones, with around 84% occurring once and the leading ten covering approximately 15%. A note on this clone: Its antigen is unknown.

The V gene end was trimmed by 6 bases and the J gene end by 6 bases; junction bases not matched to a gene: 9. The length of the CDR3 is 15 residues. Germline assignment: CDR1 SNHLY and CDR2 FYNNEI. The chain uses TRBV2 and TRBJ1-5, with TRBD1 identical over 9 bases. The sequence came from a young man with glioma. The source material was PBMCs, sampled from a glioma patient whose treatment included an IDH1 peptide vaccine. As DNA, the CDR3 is TGTGCCAGCAGGGCGACAGGGGGAGTGAGTCAGCCCCAGCATTTT. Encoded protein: CASRATGGVSQPQHF.